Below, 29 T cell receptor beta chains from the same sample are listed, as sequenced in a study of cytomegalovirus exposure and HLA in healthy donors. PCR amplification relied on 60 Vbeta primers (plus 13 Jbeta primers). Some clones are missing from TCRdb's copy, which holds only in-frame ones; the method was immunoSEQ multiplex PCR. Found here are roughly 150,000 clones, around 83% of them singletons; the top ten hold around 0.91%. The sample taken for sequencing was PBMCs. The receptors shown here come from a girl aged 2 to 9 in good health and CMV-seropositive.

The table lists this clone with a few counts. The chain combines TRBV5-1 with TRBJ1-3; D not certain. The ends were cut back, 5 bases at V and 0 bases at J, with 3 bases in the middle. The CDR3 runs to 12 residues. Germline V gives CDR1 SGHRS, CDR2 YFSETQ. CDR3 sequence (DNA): TGCGCCAGCAGACACTCTGGAAACACCATATATTTT. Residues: CASRHSGNTIYF.

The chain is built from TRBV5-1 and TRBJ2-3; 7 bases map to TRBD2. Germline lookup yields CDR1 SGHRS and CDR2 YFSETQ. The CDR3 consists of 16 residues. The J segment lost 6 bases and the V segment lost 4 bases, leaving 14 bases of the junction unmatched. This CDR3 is CASSTIAGGLADTQYF. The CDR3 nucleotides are TGCGCCAGCAGCACCATAGCGGGCGGGCTTGCGGATACGCAGTATTTT. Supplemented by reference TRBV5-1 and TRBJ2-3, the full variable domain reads KAGVTQTPRYLIKTRGQQVTLSCSPISGHRSVSWYQQTPGQGLQFLFEYFSETQRNKGNFPGRFSGRQFSNSRSEMNVSTLELGDSALYLCASSTIAGGLADTQYFGPGTRLTVL.

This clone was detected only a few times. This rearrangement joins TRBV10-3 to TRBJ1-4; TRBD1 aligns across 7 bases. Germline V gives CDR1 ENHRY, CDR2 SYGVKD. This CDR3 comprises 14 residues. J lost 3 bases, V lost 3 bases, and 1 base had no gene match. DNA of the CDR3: TGTGCCATCAGTGAACAGGGGTCTAATGAAAAACTGTTTTTT. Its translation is CAISEQGSNEKLFF.

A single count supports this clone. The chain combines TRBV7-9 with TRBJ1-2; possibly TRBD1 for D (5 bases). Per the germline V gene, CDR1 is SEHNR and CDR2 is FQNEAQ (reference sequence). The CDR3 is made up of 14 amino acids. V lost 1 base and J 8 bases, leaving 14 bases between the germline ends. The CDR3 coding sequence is TGTGCCAGCAGCTTAGGACGCGGGGACTTCGGCTACACCTTC. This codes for CASSLGRGDFGYTF.

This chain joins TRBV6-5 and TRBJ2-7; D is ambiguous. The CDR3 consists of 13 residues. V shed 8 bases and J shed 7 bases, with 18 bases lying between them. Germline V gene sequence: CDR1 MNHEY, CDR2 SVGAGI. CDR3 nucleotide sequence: TGTGCCAGCCGTCGGTCGAGATACGAGGAGCAGTACTTC. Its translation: CASRRSRYEEQYF.

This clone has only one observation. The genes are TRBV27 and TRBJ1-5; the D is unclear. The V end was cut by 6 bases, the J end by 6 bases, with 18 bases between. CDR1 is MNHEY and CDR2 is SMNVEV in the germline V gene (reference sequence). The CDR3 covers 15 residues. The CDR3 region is CASSSDGLAGQPQHF. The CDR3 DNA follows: TGTGCCAGCAGCTCGGACGGCCTAGCGGGTCAGCCCCAGCATTTT.

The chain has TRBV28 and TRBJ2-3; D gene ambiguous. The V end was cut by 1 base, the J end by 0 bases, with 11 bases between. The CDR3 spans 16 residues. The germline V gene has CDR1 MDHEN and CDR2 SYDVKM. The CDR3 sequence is CASSLFGPVSTDTQYF. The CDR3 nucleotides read TGTGCCAGCAGTTTATTTGGTCCGGTTAGCACAGATACGCAGTATTTT.

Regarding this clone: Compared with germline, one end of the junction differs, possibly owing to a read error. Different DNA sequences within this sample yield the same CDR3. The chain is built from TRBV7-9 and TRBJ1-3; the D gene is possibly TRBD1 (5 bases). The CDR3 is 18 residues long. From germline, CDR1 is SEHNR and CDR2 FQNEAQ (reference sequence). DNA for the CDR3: TGTGCCAGCAGCCTTCTGACTTTCCGGACACTCTCTGGAAACACCATATACTTT. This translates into CASSLLTFRTLSGNTIYF.

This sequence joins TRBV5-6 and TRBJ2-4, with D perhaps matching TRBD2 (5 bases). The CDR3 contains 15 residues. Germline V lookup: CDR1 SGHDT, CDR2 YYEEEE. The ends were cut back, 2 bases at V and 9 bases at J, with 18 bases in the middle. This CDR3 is CASSLPGLLTSIQYF. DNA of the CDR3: TGTGCCAGCAGCTTACCCGGACTCCTAACGAGCATTCAGTACTTC.

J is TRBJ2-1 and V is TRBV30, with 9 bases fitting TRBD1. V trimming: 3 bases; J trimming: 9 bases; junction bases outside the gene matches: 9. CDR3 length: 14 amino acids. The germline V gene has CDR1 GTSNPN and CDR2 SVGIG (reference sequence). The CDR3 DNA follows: TGTGCCTGGAGCGCCGGGACAGGGTGGTTTGAGCAGTTCTTC. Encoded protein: CAWSAGTGWFEQFF.

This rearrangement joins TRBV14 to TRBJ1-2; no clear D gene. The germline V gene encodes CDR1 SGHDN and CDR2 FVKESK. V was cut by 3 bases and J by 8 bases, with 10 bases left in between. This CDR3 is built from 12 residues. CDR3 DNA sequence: TGTGCCAGCAGCCATCCTCAGTGGGGCTACACCTTC. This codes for CASSHPQWGYTF.

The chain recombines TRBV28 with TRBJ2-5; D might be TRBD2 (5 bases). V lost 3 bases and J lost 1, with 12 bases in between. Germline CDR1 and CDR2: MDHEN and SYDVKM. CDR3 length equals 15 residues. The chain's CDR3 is CASSFAGRLQETQYF. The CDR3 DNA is TGTGCCAGCAGTTTCGCGGGTAGGCTCCAAGAGACCCAGTACTTC.

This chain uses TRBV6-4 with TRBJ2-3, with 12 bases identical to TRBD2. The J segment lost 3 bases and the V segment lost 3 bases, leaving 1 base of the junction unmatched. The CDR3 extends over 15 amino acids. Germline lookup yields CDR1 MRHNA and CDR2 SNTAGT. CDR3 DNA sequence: TGTGCCAGCAGTGAAGGGACTAGCGGGACAGATACGCAGTATTTT. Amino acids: CASSEGTSGTDTQYF.

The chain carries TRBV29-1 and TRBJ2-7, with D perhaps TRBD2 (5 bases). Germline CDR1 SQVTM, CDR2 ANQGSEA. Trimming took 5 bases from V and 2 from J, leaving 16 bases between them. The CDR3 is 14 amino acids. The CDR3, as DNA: TGCAGCGTTCTAGGCCAGAGGGCGACCTACGAGCAGTACTTC. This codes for CSVLGQRATYEQYF.

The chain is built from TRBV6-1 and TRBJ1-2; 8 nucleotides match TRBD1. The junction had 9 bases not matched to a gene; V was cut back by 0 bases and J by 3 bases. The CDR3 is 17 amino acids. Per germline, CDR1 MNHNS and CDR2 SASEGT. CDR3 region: CASSEAFFRGRDYGYTF. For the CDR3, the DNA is TGTGCCAGCAGTGAAGCTTTTTTCAGGGGGCGCGACTATGGCTACACCTTC.

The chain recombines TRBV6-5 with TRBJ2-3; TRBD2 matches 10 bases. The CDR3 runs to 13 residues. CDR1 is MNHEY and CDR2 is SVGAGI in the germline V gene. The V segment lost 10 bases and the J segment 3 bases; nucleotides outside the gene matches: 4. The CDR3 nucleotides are TGTGCCACCCTAGCGGGAGTTACAGATACGCAGTATTTT. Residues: CATLAGVTDTQYF.

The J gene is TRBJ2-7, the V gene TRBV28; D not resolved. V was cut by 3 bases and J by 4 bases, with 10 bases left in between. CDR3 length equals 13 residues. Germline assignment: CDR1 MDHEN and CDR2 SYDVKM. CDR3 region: CASSFFTSYEQYF. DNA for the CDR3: TGTGCCAGCAGTTTTTTCACAAGTTACGAGCAGTACTTC.

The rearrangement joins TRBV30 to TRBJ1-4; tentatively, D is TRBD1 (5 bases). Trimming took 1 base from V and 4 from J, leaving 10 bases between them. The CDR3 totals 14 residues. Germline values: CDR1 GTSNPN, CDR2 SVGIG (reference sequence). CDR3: CAWSDRRFNEKLFF. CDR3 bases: TGTGCCTGGAGTGACAGGCGATTTAATGAAAAACTGTTTTTT.

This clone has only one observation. The CDR3 is CASSLIWTSGKETQYF. The CDR3, as DNA: TGCGCCAGCAGCTTAATCTGGACTAGCGGGAAAGAGACCCAGTACTTC. The V gene is TRBV5-1, the J gene TRBJ2-5, with 12 positions matching TRBD2. Looked up from germline, CDR1 is SGHRS and CDR2 is YFSETQ. The CDR3 runs 16 residues. The ends lost 2 bases at V and 3 bases at J; junction bases unmatched: 5.

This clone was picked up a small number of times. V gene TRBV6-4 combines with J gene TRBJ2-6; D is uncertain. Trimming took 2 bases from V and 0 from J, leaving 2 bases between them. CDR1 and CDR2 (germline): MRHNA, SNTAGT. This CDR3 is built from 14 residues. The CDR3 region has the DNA TGTGCCAGCAGTGACCTCTCTGGGGCCAACGTCCTGACTTTC. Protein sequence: CASSDLSGANVLTF.

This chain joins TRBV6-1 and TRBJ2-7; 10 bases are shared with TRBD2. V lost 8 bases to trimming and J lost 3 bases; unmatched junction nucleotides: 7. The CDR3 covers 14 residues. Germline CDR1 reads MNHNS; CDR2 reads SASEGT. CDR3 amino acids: CASSLKREGYEQYF. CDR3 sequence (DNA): TGTGCCAGCTCCCTCAAGCGGGAGGGCTACGAGCAGTACTTC.

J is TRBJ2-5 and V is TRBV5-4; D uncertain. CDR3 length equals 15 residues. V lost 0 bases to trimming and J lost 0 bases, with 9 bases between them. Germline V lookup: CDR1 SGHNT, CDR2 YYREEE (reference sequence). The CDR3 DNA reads TGTGCCAGCAGCTTGGACCCCCAGAACCAAGAGACCCAGTACTTC. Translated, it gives CASSLDPQNQETQYF.

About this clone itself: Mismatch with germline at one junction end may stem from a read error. In DNA, the CDR3 is TGTTCCAGCAGCTTAAGGATAGGTATAGCGGGAGGGCCCAACGAGCAGTACTTC. Translated, it gives CSSSLRIGIAGGPNEQYF. The chain carries TRBV7-9 and TRBJ2-7, with 11 bases matching TRBD2. Looked up from germline, CDR1 is SEHNR and CDR2 is FQNEAQ (reference sequence). The CDR3 contains 18 residues.

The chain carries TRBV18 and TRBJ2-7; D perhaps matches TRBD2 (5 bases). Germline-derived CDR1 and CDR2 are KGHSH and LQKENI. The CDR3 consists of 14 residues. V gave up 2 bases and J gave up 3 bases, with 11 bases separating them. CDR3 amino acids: CASSPNDRDYEQYF. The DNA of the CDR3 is TGTGCCAGCTCACCAAACGACCGGGACTACGAGCAGTACTTC.

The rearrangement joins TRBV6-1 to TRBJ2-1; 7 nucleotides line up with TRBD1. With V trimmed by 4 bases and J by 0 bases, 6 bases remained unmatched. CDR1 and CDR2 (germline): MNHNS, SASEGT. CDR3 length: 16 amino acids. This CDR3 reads CASSVIQGSSYNEQFF. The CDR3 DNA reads TGTGCCAGCAGTGTTATACAGGGGAGCTCCTACAATGAGCAGTTCTTC.

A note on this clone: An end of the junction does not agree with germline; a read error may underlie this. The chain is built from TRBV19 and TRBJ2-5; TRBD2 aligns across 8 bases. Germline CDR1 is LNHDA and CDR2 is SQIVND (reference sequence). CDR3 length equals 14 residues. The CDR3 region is CASSPREGQVTQYF. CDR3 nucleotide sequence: TGTGCCAGTAGTCCCCGGGAGGGCCAAGTGACCCAGTACTTC.

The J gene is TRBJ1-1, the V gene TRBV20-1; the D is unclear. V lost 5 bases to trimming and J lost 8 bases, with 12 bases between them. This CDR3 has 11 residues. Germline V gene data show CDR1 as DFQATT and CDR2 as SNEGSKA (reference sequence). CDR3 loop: CSAGMEIEAFF. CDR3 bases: TGCAGTGCTGGAATGGAGATCGAAGCTTTCTTT.

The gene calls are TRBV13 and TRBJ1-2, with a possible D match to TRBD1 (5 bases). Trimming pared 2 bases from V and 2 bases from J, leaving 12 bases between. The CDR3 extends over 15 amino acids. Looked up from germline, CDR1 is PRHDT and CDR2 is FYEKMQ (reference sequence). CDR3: CASSLISTANYGYTF. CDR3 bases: TGTGCCAGCAGCTTAATTTCGACAGCAAACTATGGCTACACCTTC.

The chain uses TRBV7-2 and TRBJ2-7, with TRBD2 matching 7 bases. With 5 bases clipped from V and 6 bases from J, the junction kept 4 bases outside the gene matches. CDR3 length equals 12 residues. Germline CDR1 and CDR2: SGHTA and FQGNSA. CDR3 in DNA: TGTGCCAGCAGCCGGACTAGGTCCGAGCAGTACTTC. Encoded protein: CASSRTRSEQYF.